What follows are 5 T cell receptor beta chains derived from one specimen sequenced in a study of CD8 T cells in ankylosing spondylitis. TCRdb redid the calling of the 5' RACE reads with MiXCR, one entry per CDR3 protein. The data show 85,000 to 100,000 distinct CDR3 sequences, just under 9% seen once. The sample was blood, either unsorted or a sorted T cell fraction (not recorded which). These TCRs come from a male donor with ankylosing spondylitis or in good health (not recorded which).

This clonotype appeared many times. CDR3 DNA: TGCGCCAGCAGCTTACAGCCGACTAGTAATGAGCAGTTCTTC. It encodes CASSLQPTSNEQFF. The V and J genes are TRBV5-1 and TRBJ2-1; D is possibly TRBD2 (6 bases). V was cut by 2 bases and J by 7 bases, with 13 bases left in between. The CDR3 extends over 14 amino acids. Per germline, CDR1 SGHRS and CDR2 YFSETQ.

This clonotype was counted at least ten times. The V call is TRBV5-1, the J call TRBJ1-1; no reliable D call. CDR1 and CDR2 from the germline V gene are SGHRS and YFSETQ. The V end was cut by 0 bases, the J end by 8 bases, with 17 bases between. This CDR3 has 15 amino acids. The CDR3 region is CASSLDTPPILEAFF. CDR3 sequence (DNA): TGCGCCAGCAGCTTGGACACCCCACCGATACTCGAAGCTTTCTTT.

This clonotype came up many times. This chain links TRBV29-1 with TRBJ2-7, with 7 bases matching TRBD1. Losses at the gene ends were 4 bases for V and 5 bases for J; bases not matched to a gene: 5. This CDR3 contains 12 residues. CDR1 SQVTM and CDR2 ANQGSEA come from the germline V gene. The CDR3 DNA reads TGCAGCGTTGGGACAGGCCCTGACGAGCAGTACTTC. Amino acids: CSVGTGPDEQYF.

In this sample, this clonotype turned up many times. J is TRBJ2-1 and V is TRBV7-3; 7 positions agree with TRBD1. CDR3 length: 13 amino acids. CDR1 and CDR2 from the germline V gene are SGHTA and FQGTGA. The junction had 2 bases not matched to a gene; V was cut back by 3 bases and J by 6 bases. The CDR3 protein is CASSFYRGNEQFF. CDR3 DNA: TGTGCCAGCAGCTTCTACAGGGGCAATGAGCAGTTCTTC. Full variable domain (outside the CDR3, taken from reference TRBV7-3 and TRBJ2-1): GAGVSQTPSNKVTEKGKYVELRCDPISGHTALYWYRQSLGQGPEFLIYFQGTGAADDSGLPNDRFFAVRPEGSVSTLKIQRTERGDSAVYLCASSFYRGNEQFFGPGTRLTVL.

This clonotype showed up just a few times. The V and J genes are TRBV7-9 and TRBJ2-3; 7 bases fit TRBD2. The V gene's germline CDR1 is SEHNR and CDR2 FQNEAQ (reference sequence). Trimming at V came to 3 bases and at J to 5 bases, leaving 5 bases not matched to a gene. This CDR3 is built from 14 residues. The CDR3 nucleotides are TGTGCCAGCAGCTTTGCGGGGGTCAAAGATACGCAGTATTTT. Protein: CASSFAGVKDTQYF.